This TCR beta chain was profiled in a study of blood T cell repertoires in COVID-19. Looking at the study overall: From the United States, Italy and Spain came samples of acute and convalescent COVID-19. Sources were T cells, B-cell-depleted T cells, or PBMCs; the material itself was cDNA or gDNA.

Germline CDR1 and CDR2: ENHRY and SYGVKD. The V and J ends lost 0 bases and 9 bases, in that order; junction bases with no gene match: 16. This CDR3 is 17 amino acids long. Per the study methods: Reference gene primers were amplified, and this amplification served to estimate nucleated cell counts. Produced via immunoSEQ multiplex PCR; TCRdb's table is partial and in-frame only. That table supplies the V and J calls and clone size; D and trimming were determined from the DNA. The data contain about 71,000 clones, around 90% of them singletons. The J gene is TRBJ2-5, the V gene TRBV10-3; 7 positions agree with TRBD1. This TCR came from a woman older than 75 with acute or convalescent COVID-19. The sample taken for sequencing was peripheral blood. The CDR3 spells CAISESEEQGVPGAQYF. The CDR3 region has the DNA TGTGCCATCAGTGAGTCAGAGGAGCAGGGGGTCCCCGGGGCCCAGTACTTC.